Described below is a single T cell receptor (beta chain) sequence and its context. Its antigen is still unknown. It was about 82 million PBMCs that unsorted samples used for genomic DNA. The record originates from a study of shared clonotypes between healthy human individuals. CDR3 length: 13 residues. Germline V gene lookup returns CDR1 SGHNT and CDR2 YENEEA. Trimming removed 5 bases from V and 6 bases from J, with 11 bases in between. Study-level results: The authors expected sequencing depth to affect clonotype sharing among donors. The low donor count limited represented genetic and exposure-history diversity.

Original analysis: ImmunoSEQ yielded junction-only sequences lacking quality scores, so filtering differed. Generated by immunoSEQ multiplex PCR, the TCRdb table keeps only in-frame clones and is missing some. V and J calls and clone size are given by that table; D and trimming were obtained from the DNA. The sample has 500,000 to 650,000 clones; around 80% are singletons. This chain joins TRBV11-3 and TRBJ2-1; the D gene is possibly TRBD2 (5 bases). The sequenced material came from PBMCs. The origin of this receptor is a woman between 40 and 50 years old in good health. Some clones in this sample may be carry-over from other donors' samples. The CDR3 loop is CASSLPSSNEQFF. The CDR3 DNA is TGTGCCAGCAGCCTACCTAGCAGCAATGAGCAGTTCTTC.